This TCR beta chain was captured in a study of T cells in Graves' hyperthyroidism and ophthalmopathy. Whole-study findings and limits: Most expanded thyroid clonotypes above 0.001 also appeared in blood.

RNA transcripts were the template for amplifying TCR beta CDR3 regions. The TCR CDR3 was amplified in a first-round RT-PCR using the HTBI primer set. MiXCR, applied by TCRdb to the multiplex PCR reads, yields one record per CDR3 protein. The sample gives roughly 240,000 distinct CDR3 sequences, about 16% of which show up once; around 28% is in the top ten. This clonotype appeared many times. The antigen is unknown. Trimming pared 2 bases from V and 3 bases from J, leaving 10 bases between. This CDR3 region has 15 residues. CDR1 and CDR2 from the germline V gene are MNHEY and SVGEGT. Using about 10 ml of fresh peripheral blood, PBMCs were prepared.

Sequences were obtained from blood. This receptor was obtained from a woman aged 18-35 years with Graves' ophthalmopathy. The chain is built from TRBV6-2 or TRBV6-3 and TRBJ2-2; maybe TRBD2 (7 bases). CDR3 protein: CASSYGGADTGELFF. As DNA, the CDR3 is TGTGCCAGCAGTTACGGGGGGGCCGACACCGGGGAGCTGTTTTTT.